This T cell receptor beta chain was sequenced for a study of blood T cell repertoires in COVID-19. Overall study context: The cDNA or gDNA used as material had been derived from T cells, B-cell-depleted T cells, or PBMCs.

Methods used by the authors: Counts of nucleated cells, estimated from reference gene primer amplification, were obtained. Assay: immunoSEQ multiplex PCR; the TCRdb copy retains only in-frame clones and omits some. The V and J calls and clone size were taken over from that table, and D and trimming were inferred from the DNA. This sample has some 180,000 clones, with roughly 84% found just once. This CDR3 has 11 residues. V lost 3 bases and J lost 7; bases outside the gene matches: 1. CDR1 and CDR2 from the germline V gene are DFQATT and SNEGSKA (reference sequence). This TCR came from a woman aged 25-40 years who had been exposed to COVID-19. Specimen: PBMCs or T cells enriched from blood (not recorded which). The J gene is TRBJ1-2, the V gene TRBV20-1; 8 bases fit TRBD1. The CDR3 region is CSARGTGGYTF. The CDR3 DNA follows: TGCAGTGCTAGGGGGACAGGTGGCTACACCTTC.